Below are 24 T cell receptor beta chains sequenced from a single sample in a study of blood T cell repertoires in COVID-19. The data were produced by immunoSEQ multiplex PCR, yet TCRdb's version contains in-frame clones alone and is incomplete. The sample lists 100,000 to 150,000 clones, around 87% occurring once. Material for sequencing was peripheral blood. The receptor source for this set is a woman in her sixties or seventies with acute or convalescent COVID-19.

On this clone itself: The sample holds other DNA sequences that translate to the same CDR3. V and J are TRBV4-1 and TRBJ2-2; TRBD1 agrees at 8 bases. Germline V gives CDR1 MGHRA, CDR2 YSYEKL. The CDR3 spans 16 residues. V lost 0 bases, J lost 2 bases, and 2 bases stayed unmatched. The CDR3 protein is CASSQDGQGNTGELFF. The CDR3, as DNA: TGCGCCAGCAGCCAAGATGGACAGGGTAACACCGGGGAGCTGTTTTTT.

V is TRBV3-1 (or the pseudogene TRBV3-2) and J is TRBJ1-3, with TRBD1 matching over 7 bases. V dropped 3 bases and J dropped 4; count of bases not matched to a gene: 3. Germline CDR1 is LGHDT and CDR2 is YNNKEL (reference sequence). The CDR3 consists of 14 residues. The DNA for the CDR3 is TGTGCCAGCAGCCAGACGGACAGGGGAAACACCATATATTTT. This translates into CASSQTDRGNTIYF.

The CDR3 sequence: CASSDTGTSGNTIYF. In DNA, the CDR3 is TGTGCCAGCAGTGACACAGGGACCTCTGGAAACACCATATATTTT. This chain joins TRBV9 and TRBJ1-3; the D gene is possibly TRBD1 (6 bases). V dropped 5 bases and J dropped 0 bases, with 12 bases sitting between them. Per germline, CDR1 SGDLS and CDR2 YYNGEE. This CDR3 comprises 15 residues. The full variable domain, in which reference TRBV9 and TRBJ1-3 provide the parts outside the CDR3, is DSGVTQTPKHLITATGQRVTLRCSPRSGDLSVYWYQQSLDQGLQFLIQYYNGEERAKGNILERFSAQQFPDLHSELNLSSLELGDSALYFCASSDTGTSGNTIYFGEGSWLTVV.

V is TRBV30 and J is TRBJ1-5; no firm D call. V was shortened by 1 base and J by 5 bases, with 9 bases between the two germline ends. This CDR3 region has 13 residues. Looked up from germline, CDR1 is GTSNPN and CDR2 is SVGIG (reference sequence). The CDR3 sequence: CAWSGRSHQPQHF. The CDR3 DNA is TGTGCCTGGAGTGGACGGAGCCATCAGCCCCAGCATTTT.

The chain employs TRBV7-9 and TRBJ1-5, with a tentative D call TRBD1 (5 bases). V was shortened by 7 bases and J by 7 bases, with 11 bases between the two germline ends. Germline CDR1 SEHNR, CDR2 FQNEAQ (reference sequence). This CDR3 is built from 12 residues. The CDR3 nucleotides are TGTGCCAGCACCGCTCAGGGCCAGCCCCAGCATTTT. Encoded protein: CASTAQGQPQHF.

This clone has a single count. Compared with germline, one end of the junction differs, possibly owing to a read error. V usage is TRBV7-7 and J usage is TRBJ2-2; no reliable D call. The CDR3 spans 14 residues. Germline V gene lookup returns CDR1 SSHAT and CDR2 FNYEAQ (reference sequence). CDR3 coding DNA: TGTGCTAGCAGCTTCTCCGGAGTCACCGGGGAGCTGTTTTTT. Translated, it gives CASSFSGVTGELFF.

This clone occurred once. J is TRBJ2-7 and V is TRBV11-2; a weak D match, TRBD1 (5 bases). V was pared by 1 base and J by 3 bases, with 19 bases between. Germline assignment: CDR1 SGHAT and CDR2 FQNNGV. The CDR3 totals 17 residues. DNA for the CDR3: TGTGCCAGCAGCTTAGCGGGCCTGCAGGGTCCCCTCTACGAGCAGTACTTC. As protein: CASSLAGLQGPLYEQYF.

The genes are TRBV7-9 and TRBJ2-7; TRBD2 aligns across 15 bases. Trimming at V came to 5 bases and at J to 6 bases, leaving 5 bases not matched to a gene. The CDR3 contains 15 residues. Germline V CDR1 and CDR2: SEHNR, FQNEAQ (reference sequence). The CDR3 DNA sequence: TGTGCCAGCAGCAGACGGGGACTAGCGGGAGGCGAGCAGTACGTC. Its translation: CASSRRGLAGGEQYV.

The V gene is TRBV7-8, the J gene TRBJ2-7, with D maybe TRBD1 (6 bases). The V end lost 2 bases, the J end lost 6 bases, and 11 bases lay between the germline ends. From germline, CDR1 is SGHVS and CDR2 FQNEAQ. This CDR3 is built from 13 residues. This CDR3 reads CASSLQGIGEQYF. As DNA, the CDR3 is TGTGCCAGCAGCTTACAGGGGATAGGCGAGCAGTACTTC.

The chain recombines TRBV19 with TRBJ2-2; TRBD2 aligns across 7 bases. With V trimmed by 4 bases and J by 0 bases, 5 bases remained unmatched. The length of the CDR3 is 16 residues. Germline CDR1 reads LNHDA; CDR2 reads SQIVND (reference sequence). The CDR3, as DNA: TGTGCCAGTAGTACTTTAGCGGGCCCGAACACCGGGGAGCTGTTTTTT. Translating it yields CASSTLAGPNTGELFF.

The rearrangement links TRBV18 to TRBJ1-4; D gene ambiguous. Germline values: CDR1 KGHSH, CDR2 LQKENI. The CDR3 extends over 15 amino acids. Trimming cost V 6 bases and J 0 bases, with 11 bases left between them. For the CDR3, the DNA is TGTGCCAGCTCCGGGAGAGATGCAACTAATGAAAAACTGTTTTTT. It yields the protein CASSGRDATNEKLFF.

The rearrangement joins TRBV28 to TRBJ2-7; tentative D call: TRBD2 (5 bases). Germline CDR1 is MDHEN and CDR2 is SYDVKM. Trimming pared 5 bases from V and 6 bases from J, leaving 8 bases between. The CDR3 runs to 11 residues. The chain's CDR3 is CASSLAAEQYF. The CDR3 coding sequence is TGTGCCAGCAGTCTAGCTGCCGAGCAGTACTTC.

The chain recombines TRBV11-2 with TRBJ1-1; maybe TRBD1 (6 bases). The V gene lost 1 base and the J gene lost 5 bases, with 17 bases spanning the gap. Per germline, CDR1 SGHAT and CDR2 FQNNGV. CDR3 size: 16 residues. CDR3 bases: TGTGCCAGCAGCTTAGGGCAGGGGCAGCTGGGGACTGAAGCTTTCTTT. It specifies CASSLGQGQLGTEAFF.

The chain has TRBV11-3 and TRBJ1-1, with D perhaps matching TRBD1 (6 bases). CDR1 SGHNT and CDR2 YENEEA come from the germline V gene. Trimming shortened V by 5 bases and J by 1 base, and 11 bases separated the two germline ends. The CDR3 is 14 residues long. CDR3 in DNA: TGTGCCAGCAGCCAGCAGGGGAAGAACACTGAAGCTTTCTTT. This encodes CASSQQGKNTEAFF.

The chain joins TRBV19 to TRBJ2-5; 8 bases align to TRBD1. V shed 4 bases and J 3 bases; nucleotides not matched to a gene: 4. From germline, CDR1 is LNHDA and CDR2 SQIVND (reference sequence). This CDR3 region has 14 residues. DNA for the CDR3: TGTGCCAGTAGTACGGGACAGGTGAAAGAGACCCAGTACTTC. This translates into CASSTGQVKETQYF.

The V gene is TRBV11-3, the J gene TRBJ1-3; no clear D gene. Germline assignment: CDR1 SGHNT and CDR2 YENEEA. V was trimmed by 3 bases and J by 0 bases, leaving 12 bases between them. The CDR3 extends over 16 amino acids. The CDR3 bases are TGTGCCAGCAGCTTCCCAGCCGGGAGCTCTGGAAACACCATATATTTT. It translates to CASSFPAGSSGNTIYF.

This clone was picked up a small number of times. The chain combines TRBV19 with TRBJ2-1; weak D call: TRBD2 (5 bases). Per germline, CDR1 LNHDA and CDR2 SQIVND (reference sequence). Trimming cost V 1 base and J 5 bases, with 12 bases left between them. The CDR3 runs to 15 residues. This CDR3 is CASSIARRRDNEQFF. As DNA, the CDR3 is TGTGCCAGTAGTATAGCTAGGAGGCGGGACAATGAGCAGTTCTTC. Full variable domain (outside the CDR3, taken from reference TRBV19 and TRBJ2-1): DGGITQSPKYLFRKEGQNVTLSCEQNLNHDAMYWYRQDPGQGLRLIYYSQIVNDFQKGDIAEGYSVSREKKESFPLTVTSAQKNPTAFYLCASSIARRRDNEQFFGPGTRLTVL.

The chain couples TRBV18 to TRBJ2-1; 9 nucleotides agree with TRBD1. The CDR3 spans 19 residues. Germline V gives CDR1 KGHSH, CDR2 LQKENI. The V segment lost 6 bases and the J segment 6 bases; nucleotides outside the gene matches: 21. For the CDR3, the DNA is TGTGCCAGCTCTGAGGGACAGGGACGTTCCCCAGGTCGAGGCAATGAGCAGTTCTTC. Translated, it gives CASSEGQGRSPGRGNEQFF.

The rearrangement uses TRBV11-2 and TRBJ1-2; no clear D gene. V was shortened by 0 bases and J by 6 bases, with 5 bases between the two germline ends. Germline loops: CDR1 SGHAT, CDR2 FQNNGV. The CDR3 loop spans 12 amino acids. In DNA, the CDR3 is TGTGCCAGCAGCTTAGAGCGAAATGGCTACACCTTC. As protein: CASSLERNGYTF.

This chain connects TRBV21-1 to TRBJ1-2; the D segment call TRBD1 is taken from the table without a DNA check. TRBV21-1 is marked as a pseudogene. The CDR3 is 14 residues long. The CDR3 sequence is CASTDRESANGYTF. The CDR3, as DNA: TGTGCCAGCACCGACAGGGAATCAGCTAATGGCTACACCTTC.

V usage is TRBV28 and J usage is TRBJ2-7; 7 bases are a match to TRBD1. Germline CDR1 and CDR2: MDHEN and SYDVKM. The CDR3 runs 18 residues. The V segment lost 2 bases and the J segment 3 bases; nucleotides outside the gene matches: 16. This CDR3 is CASSLGALRGLPNYEQYF. The DNA for the CDR3 is TGTGCCAGCAGTTTAGGCGCTCTAAGGGGGCTTCCCAACTACGAGCAGTACTTC. Supplemented by reference TRBV28 and TRBJ2-7, the full variable domain reads DVKVTQSSRYLVKRTGEKVFLECVQDMDHENMFWYRQDPGLGLRLIYFSYDVKMKEKGDIPEGYSVSREKKERFSLILESASTNQTSMYLCASSLGALRGLPNYEQYFGPGTRLTVT.

The V call is TRBV18, the J call TRBJ1-1; D might be TRBD1 (5 bases). V was pared by 5 bases and J by 1 base, with 8 bases between. This CDR3 contains 13 residues. Per the germline V gene, CDR1 is KGHSH and CDR2 is LQKENI. CDR3 amino acids: CASSFDRNTEAFF. The CDR3 region has the DNA TGTGCCAGCTCATTTGACAGGAACACTGAAGCTTTCTTT.

The CDR3 nucleotides read TGTGCCACCAGTGCCACAGCGGGAGGTTTGAGGAATGAGCAGTTCTTC. This gives the protein CATSATAGGLRNEQFF. This chain joins TRBV24-1 and TRBJ2-1; 9 bases align to TRBD2. This CDR3 has 16 amino acids. Germline CDR1 KGHDR, CDR2 SFDVKD. With V trimmed by 5 bases and J by 7 bases, 11 bases remained unmatched.

Here the CDR3 reads CASRPGNPNSPLHF. DNA of the CDR3: TGTGCCAGCAGACCCGGGAACCCTAATTCACCCCTCCACTTT. The gene calls are TRBV2 and TRBJ1-6; D gene ambiguous. The CDR3 has 14 residues. CDR1 and CDR2 (germline): SNHLY, FYNNEI. V was cut by 6 bases and J by 6 bases, with 12 bases left in between.